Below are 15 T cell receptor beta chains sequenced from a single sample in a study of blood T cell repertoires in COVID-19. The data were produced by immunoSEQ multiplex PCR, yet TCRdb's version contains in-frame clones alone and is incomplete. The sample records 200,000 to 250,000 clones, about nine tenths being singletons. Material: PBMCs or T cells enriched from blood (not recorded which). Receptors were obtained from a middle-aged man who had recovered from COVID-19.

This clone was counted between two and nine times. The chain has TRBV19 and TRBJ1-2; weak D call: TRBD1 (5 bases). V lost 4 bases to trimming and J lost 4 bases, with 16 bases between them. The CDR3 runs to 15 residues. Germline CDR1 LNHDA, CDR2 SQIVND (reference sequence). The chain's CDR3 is CASSTGAGVGYGYTF. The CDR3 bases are TGTGCCAGTAGTACAGGAGCGGGGGTGGGCTATGGCTACACCTTC.

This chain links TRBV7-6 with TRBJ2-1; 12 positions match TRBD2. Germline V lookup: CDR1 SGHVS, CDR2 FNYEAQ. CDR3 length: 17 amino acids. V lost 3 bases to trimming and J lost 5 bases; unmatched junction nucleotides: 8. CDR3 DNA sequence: TGTGCCAGCAGCTTGGGGCTAGCGGGAGGGCCTAACAATGAGCAGTTCTTC. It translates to CASSLGLAGGPNNEQFF.

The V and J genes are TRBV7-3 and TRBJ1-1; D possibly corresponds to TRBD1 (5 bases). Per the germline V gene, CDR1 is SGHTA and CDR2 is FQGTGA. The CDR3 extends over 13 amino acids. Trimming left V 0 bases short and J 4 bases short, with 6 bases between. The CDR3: CASSLTQGTEAFF. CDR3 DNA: TGTGCCAGCAGCTTAACGCAGGGCACTGAAGCTTTCTTT.

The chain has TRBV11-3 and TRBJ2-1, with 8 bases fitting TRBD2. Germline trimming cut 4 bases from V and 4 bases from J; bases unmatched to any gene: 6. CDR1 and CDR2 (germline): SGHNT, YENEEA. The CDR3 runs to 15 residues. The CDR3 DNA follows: TGTGCCAGCAGCTCAGCCGGGACTAGTTACAATGAGCAGTTCTTC. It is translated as CASSSAGTSYNEQFF. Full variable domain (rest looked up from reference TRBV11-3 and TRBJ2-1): EAGVVQSPRYKIIEKKQPVAFWCNPISGHNTLYWYLQNLGQGPELLIRYENEEAVDDSQLPKDRFSAERLKGVDSTLKIQPAELGDSAVYLCASSSAGTSYNEQFFGPGTRLTVL.

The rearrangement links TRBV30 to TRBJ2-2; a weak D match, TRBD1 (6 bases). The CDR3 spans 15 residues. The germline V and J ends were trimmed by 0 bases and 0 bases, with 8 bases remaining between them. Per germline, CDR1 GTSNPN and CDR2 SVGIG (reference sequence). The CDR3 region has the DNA TGTGCCTGGAGTGTGGGACACGCGAACACCGGGGAGCTGTTTTTT. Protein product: CAWSVGHANTGELFF.

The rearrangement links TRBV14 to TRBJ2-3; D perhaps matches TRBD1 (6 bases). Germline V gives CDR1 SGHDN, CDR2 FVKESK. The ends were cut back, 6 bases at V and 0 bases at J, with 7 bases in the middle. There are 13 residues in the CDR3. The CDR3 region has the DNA TGTGCCAGCAGGGGACAAAGCACAGATACGCAGTATTTT. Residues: CASRGQSTDTQYF.

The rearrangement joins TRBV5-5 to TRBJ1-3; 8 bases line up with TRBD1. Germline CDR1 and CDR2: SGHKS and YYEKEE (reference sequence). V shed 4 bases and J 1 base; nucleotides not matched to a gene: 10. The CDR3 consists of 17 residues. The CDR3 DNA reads TGTGCCAGCAGCCTCGATTCTACAGGGGGTTCTGGAAACACCATATATTTT. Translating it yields CASSLDSTGGSGNTIYF.

The CDR3 sequence: CASSVPSGGPPYEQYF. The CDR3 region has the DNA TGTGCCAGCAGCGTGCCTAGCGGGGGGCCCCCCTACGAGCAGTACTTC. J is TRBJ2-7 and V is TRBV9, with 11 bases fitting TRBD2. Looked up from germline, CDR1 is SGDLS and CDR2 is YYNGEE. This CDR3 contains 16 residues. J gave up 2 bases and V 2 bases, and 6 bases lay outside the gene matches. Complete variable domain (other parts from reference TRBV9 and TRBJ2-7): DSGVTQTPKHLITATGQRVTLRCSPRSGDLSVYWYQQSLDQGLQFLIQYYNGEERAKGNILERFSAQQFPDLHSELNLSSLELGDSALYFCASSVPSGGPPYEQYFGPGTRLTVT.

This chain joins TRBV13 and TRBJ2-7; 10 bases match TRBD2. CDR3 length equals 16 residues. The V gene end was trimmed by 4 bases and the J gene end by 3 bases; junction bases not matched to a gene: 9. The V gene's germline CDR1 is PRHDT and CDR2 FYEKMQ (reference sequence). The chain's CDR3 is CASSSGLADSYYEQYF. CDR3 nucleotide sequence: TGTGCCAGCAGCTCCGGACTAGCGGACTCTTACTACGAGCAGTACTTC.

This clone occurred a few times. The CDR3 protein is CASSLVLAADVNTGELFF. DNA for the CDR3: TGTGCCAGCAGCTTGGTCCTAGCGGCCGATGTGAACACCGGGGAGCTGTTTTTT. J is TRBJ2-2 and V is TRBV5-4, with TRBD2 identical over 7 bases. CDR1 SGHNT and CDR2 YYREEE come from the germline V gene (reference sequence). The CDR3 spans 18 residues. Trimming took 0 bases from V and 1 from J; bases not matched to a gene: 9.

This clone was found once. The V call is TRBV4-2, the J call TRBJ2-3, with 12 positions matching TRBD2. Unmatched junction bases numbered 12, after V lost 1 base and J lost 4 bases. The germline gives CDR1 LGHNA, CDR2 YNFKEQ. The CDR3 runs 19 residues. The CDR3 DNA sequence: TGTGCCAGCAGCCAAGCGCTAGCGGGGGGGCCTAGTTTCCCAGATACGCAGTATTTT. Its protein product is CASSQALAGGPSFPDTQYF.

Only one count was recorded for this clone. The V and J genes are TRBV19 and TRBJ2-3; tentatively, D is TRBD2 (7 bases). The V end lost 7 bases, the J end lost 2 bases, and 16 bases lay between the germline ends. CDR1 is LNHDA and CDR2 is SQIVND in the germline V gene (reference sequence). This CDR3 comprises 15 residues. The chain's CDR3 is CASTHGGRATDTQYF. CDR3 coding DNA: TGTGCCAGTACCCACGGGGGGCGGGCCACAGATACGCAGTATTTT. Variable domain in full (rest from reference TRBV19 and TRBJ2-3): DGGITQSPKYLFRKEGQNVTLSCEQNLNHDAMYWYRQDPGQGLRLIYYSQIVNDFQKGDIAEGYSVSREKKESFPLTVTSAQKNPTAFYLCASTHGGRATDTQYFGPGTRLTVL.

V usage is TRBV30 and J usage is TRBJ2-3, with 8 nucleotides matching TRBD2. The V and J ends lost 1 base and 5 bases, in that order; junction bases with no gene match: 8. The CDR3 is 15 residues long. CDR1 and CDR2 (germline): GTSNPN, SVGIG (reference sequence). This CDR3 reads CAWSARGGFGDTQYF. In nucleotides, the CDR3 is TGTGCCTGGAGTGCCCGGGGGGGTTTTGGAGATACGCAGTATTTT.

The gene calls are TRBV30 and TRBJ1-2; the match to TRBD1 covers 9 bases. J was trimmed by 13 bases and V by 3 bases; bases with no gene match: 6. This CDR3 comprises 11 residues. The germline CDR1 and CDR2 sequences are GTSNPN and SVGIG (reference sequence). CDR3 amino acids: CAWRETGGCTF. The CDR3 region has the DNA TGTGCCTGGAGGGAGACAGGGGGATGCACCTTC.

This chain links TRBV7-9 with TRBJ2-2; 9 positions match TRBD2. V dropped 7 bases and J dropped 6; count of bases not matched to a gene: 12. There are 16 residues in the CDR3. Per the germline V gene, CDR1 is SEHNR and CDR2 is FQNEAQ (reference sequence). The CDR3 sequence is CASTKLSGSDPGELFF. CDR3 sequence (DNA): TGTGCCAGCACCAAACTTAGCGGGAGCGATCCCGGGGAGCTGTTTTTT.